The 25 T cell receptor beta chains reported below all come from one sample, sequenced in a study of cytomegalovirus exposure and HLA in healthy donors. In the PCR, 60 Vbeta and 13 Jbeta primers were used. Assay: immunoSEQ multiplex PCR; the TCRdb copy retains only in-frame clones and omits some. The sample has roughly 98,000 clones; about three fifths are singletons. The sample was PBMCs. The receptors come from a woman aged 30 to 39 in good health and CMV-seropositive.

This sequence joins TRBV2 and TRBJ2-1; the match to TRBD1 covers 9 bases. Germline lookup yields CDR1 SNHLY and CDR2 FYNNEI. The J segment lost 15 bases and the V segment lost 6 bases, leaving 9 bases of the junction unmatched. This CDR3 spans 12 amino acids. The CDR3 DNA sequence: TGTGCCAGCAGCTCACAGGGGGCGAGGGTGTTCTTC. Its translation: CASSSQGARVFF.

This clone was seen only a few times. Germline and junction disagree at one end, which may indicate a read error. The same CDR3 also results from other DNA sequences found in this sample. The chain is built from TRBV4-1 and TRBJ2-7, with a tentative D call TRBD2 (5 bases). This CDR3 is built from 16 residues. Germline V CDR1 and CDR2: MGHRA, YSYEKL. CDR3 loop: CASSQPSRDSSYEQYF. Written as DNA, the CDR3 is TGTGCCAGCAGCCAACCCTCGAGGGATTCGTCCTACGAGCAGTACTTC.

This clone was observed once. V usage is TRBV6-1 and J usage is TRBJ2-1; TRBD1 is a possible D gene (6 bases). The CDR3 covers 16 residues. CDR1 and CDR2 from the germline V gene are MNHNS and SASEGT. Trimming left V 3 bases short and J 0 bases short, with 12 bases between. For the CDR3, the DNA is TGTGCCAGCAGTGACCCCCAGGGGAGCTCCTACAATGAGCAGTTCTTC. Protein sequence: CASSDPQGSSYNEQFF.

In DNA form, the CDR3 reads TGCAGCGTTTTTAGCGGGGAGTCCTACAATGAGCAGTTCTTC. Its protein is CSVFSGESYNEQFF. The chain employs TRBV29-1 and TRBJ2-1; 8 bases align to TRBD2. V shed 5 bases and J 1 base; nucleotides not matched to a gene: 4. Germline V gives CDR1 SQVTM, CDR2 ANQGSEA. CDR3 length: 14 amino acids.

The chain carries TRBV4-2 and TRBJ2-3; 16 nucleotides line up with TRBD2. The CDR3 is 17 residues long. Looked up from germline, CDR1 is LGHNA and CDR2 is YNFKEQ. V lost 4 bases and J lost 3; bases outside the gene matches: 4. CDR3 region: CASSLGTSGGATDTQYF. The DNA of the CDR3 is TGTGCCAGCAGCCTGGGGACTAGCGGGGGGGCAACAGATACGCAGTATTTT.

The V and J genes are TRBV30 and TRBJ1-1; D ambiguous. The length of the CDR3 is 13 residues. Germline V gene data show CDR1 as GTSNPN and CDR2 as SVGIG (reference sequence). Trimming took off 0 bases at V and 4 bases at J, with 9 bases between the two ends. CDR3 loop: CAWSVRAATEAFF. The DNA for the CDR3 is TGTGCCTGGAGTGTGAGGGCGGCCACTGAAGCTTTCTTT.

The rearrangement joins TRBV7-8 to TRBJ2-3, with D hard to call. V lost 3 bases and J 2 bases, leaving 9 bases between the germline ends. The CDR3 is 14 residues long. The germline V gene encodes CDR1 SGHVS and CDR2 FQNEAQ. CDR3: CASSFVETTDTQYF. Here the CDR3 DNA reads TGTGCCAGCAGCTTTGTGGAGACCACAGATACGCAGTATTTT.

The chain uses TRBV4-1 and TRBJ1-1, with a tentative D call TRBD1 (6 bases). Deletions cut 5 bases from V and 2 bases from J, with 15 bases between. Germline lookup yields CDR1 MGHRA and CDR2 YSYEKL. CDR3 size: 15 residues. The CDR3 DNA follows: TGCGCCAGCAGCGACACTCCGGGGGGCAACACTGAAGCTTTCTTT. Translated, it gives CASSDTPGGNTEAFF.

V gene TRBV6-6 combines with J gene TRBJ2-7; TRBD2 agrees at 7 bases. J gave up 0 bases and V 4 bases, and 6 bases lay outside the gene matches. The length of the CDR3 is 15 residues. The germline V gene encodes CDR1 MNHNY and CDR2 SVGAGI (reference sequence). The CDR3 spells CASSSLGGGSYEQYF. The CDR3 region has the DNA TGTGCCAGCAGTTCTTTGGGCGGGGGCTCCTACGAGCAGTACTTC.

This clone appeared a few times. This chain uses TRBV6-5 with TRBJ2-1; 11 nucleotides line up with TRBD1. This CDR3 is built from 13 residues. V lost 6 bases, J lost 9 bases, and 4 bases stayed unmatched. The germline V gene encodes CDR1 MNHEY and CDR2 SVGAGI. CDR3 coding DNA: TGTGCCAGCAGATCAGGGACAGGGGGTGAGCAGTTCTTC. Translation: CASRSGTGGEQFF.

The chain carries TRBV18 and TRBJ2-7, with a weak D call TRBD1 (6 bases). CDR1 and CDR2 (germline): KGHSH, LQKENI. Trimming pared 3 bases from V and 0 bases from J, leaving 18 bases between. The CDR3 consists of 17 residues. CDR3 in amino acids: CASSPTGLAPSSYEQYF. CDR3 DNA sequence: TGTGCCAGCTCACCGACAGGTCTAGCTCCCAGCTCCTACGAGCAGTACTTC. Full variable domain (missing parts from reference TRBV18 and TRBJ2-7): NAGVMQNPRHLVRRRGQEARLRCSPMKGHSHVYWYRQLPEEGLKFMVYLQKENIIDESGMPKERFSAEFPKEGPSILRIQQVVRGDSAAYFCASSPTGLAPSSYEQYFGPGTRLTVT.

The CDR3 here is CASSEQGGTPLHF. CDR3 coding DNA: TGCGCCAGCAGTGAGCAGGGCGGAACACCCCTCCACTTT. The gene calls are TRBV10-2 and TRBJ1-6; TRBD1 is a possible D gene (5 bases). CDR3 length equals 13 residues. Germline-derived CDR1 and CDR2 are WSHSY and SAAADI. Trimming removed 2 bases at V and 11 bases at J, with 10 bases between.

This clone appeared a single time. The chain is built from TRBV6-6 and TRBJ1-1; 7 bases are a match to TRBD1. The CDR3 runs to 15 residues. In germline, CDR1 is MNHNY, CDR2 SVGAGI (reference sequence). The V gene end was trimmed by 7 bases and the J gene end by 8 bases; junction bases not matched to a gene: 16. CDR3 in DNA: TGTGCCAGCACTCCACCGGGACAGCCTTGGACGGAAGCTTTCTTT. Its translation: CASTPPGQPWTEAFF.

The genes are TRBV5-4 and TRBJ2-1; tentatively, D is TRBD1 (6 bases). Per germline, CDR1 SGHNT and CDR2 YYREEE (reference sequence). The CDR3 spans 14 residues. Trimming removed 2 bases at V and 8 bases at J, with 14 bases between. CDR3 amino acids: CASSFEQGADEQFF. DNA for the CDR3: TGTGCCAGCAGCTTCGAACAGGGCGCGGATGAGCAGTTCTTC.

The chain has TRBV7-9 and TRBJ1-5; D gene uncertain. CDR3 size: 12 residues. Germline-derived CDR1 and CDR2 are SEHNR and FQNEAQ (reference sequence). V was cut by 5 bases and J by 4 bases, with 6 bases left in between. CDR3 in DNA: TGTGCCAGCAGCCCTTCGAATCAGCCCCAGCATTTT. Its translation: CASSPSNQPQHF.

CDR3 DNA sequence: TGTGCCAGCAGCTCGTCCGGGACAGGGTTAACAGAGACCCAGTACTTC. Encoded protein: CASSSSGTGLTETQYF. The chain recombines TRBV7-8 with TRBJ2-5; 9 nucleotides align to TRBD1. In germline, CDR1 is SGHVS, CDR2 FQNEAQ. The CDR3 is 16 amino acids. Germline trimming cut 4 bases from V and 4 bases from J; bases unmatched to any gene: 10.

This rearrangement joins TRBV7-8 to TRBJ1-6; unclear D gene. The V end lost 4 bases, the J end lost 10 bases, and 23 bases lay between the germline ends. There are 17 residues in the CDR3. The V gene's germline CDR1 is SGHVS and CDR2 FQNEAQ. The CDR3 region has the DNA TGTGCCAGCAGCTCCCCAGGCGGTGCGGGCGTGAGGTCACCCCTCCACTTT. This gives the protein CASSSPGGAGVRSPLHF.

The V and J genes are TRBV20-1 and TRBJ1-2; the D is unclear. This CDR3 has 11 residues. Germline CDR1 reads DFQATT; CDR2 reads SNEGSKA (reference sequence). Trimming stripped 5 bases from V and 8 bases from J, with 12 bases between. CDR3 region: CSARWTGGYTF. The CDR3 coding sequence is TGCAGTGCTCGATGGACTGGCGGCTACACCTTC.

The chain carries TRBV4-3 and TRBJ1-1; TRBD1 matches 10 bases. The CDR3 has 15 residues. Trimming cost V 4 bases and J 5 bases; bases outside gene matches: 7. CDR1 is LGHNA, CDR2 YSLEER, per germline. The CDR3 nucleotides read TGCGCCAGCAGCCTCGCGACAGGGGGCGCGACTGAAGCTTTCTTT. Protein sequence: CASSLATGGATEAFF.

This clone was seen a handful of times. The V and J genes are TRBV6-5 and TRBJ1-5; D remains ambiguous. Trimming took 3 bases from V and 5 from J, leaving 8 bases between them. The germline V gene has CDR1 MNHEY and CDR2 SVGAGI. This CDR3 contains 13 residues. DNA of the CDR3: TGTGCCAGCAGTTATTGGGCAGATCAGCCCCAGCATTTT. It encodes CASSYWADQPQHF.

This clone was counted a few times. The chain is built from TRBV6-5 and TRBJ2-7; 7 nucleotides line up with TRBD1. CDR3 length: 12 residues. The germline CDR1 and CDR2 sequences are MNHEY and SVGAGI. V lost 2 bases and J lost 11; bases outside the gene matches: 6. The CDR3 bases are TGTGCCAGCAGTTACCGGACAGGCCGGGAGTACTTC. Its protein product is CASSYRTGREYF.

The gene calls are TRBV18 and TRBJ2-3; possibly TRBD1 for D (6 bases). The CDR3 has 14 amino acids. Germline-derived CDR1 and CDR2 are KGHSH and LQKENI. With 2 bases removed from V and 6 bases from J, the gap between germline ends came to 12 bases. The DNA of the CDR3 is TGTGCCAGCTCACCAGCAGGGGTTGGGGATACGCAGTATTTT. As protein: CASSPAGVGDTQYF.

This clone was counted between two and nine times. The chain links TRBV29-1 to TRBJ1-3; tentative D call: TRBD1 (5 bases). This CDR3 contains 13 residues. Trimming cost V 1 base and J 7 bases, with 11 bases left between them. Germline V gives CDR1 SQVTM, CDR2 ANQGSEA. CDR3: CSVEVGPGNTIYF. DNA of the CDR3: TGCAGCGTTGAAGTTGGGCCAGGGAACACCATATATTTT.

The V and J genes are TRBV7-8 and TRBJ2-7; TRBD2 matches 7 bases. The CDR3 spans 15 residues. J lost 3 bases, V lost 5 bases, and 10 bases had no gene match. Germline CDR1 SGHVS, CDR2 FQNEAQ. This CDR3 is CASSVTGGLLYEQYF. The DNA of the CDR3 is TGTGCCAGCAGCGTCACGGGGGGTCTTCTCTACGAGCAGTACTTC.

The V gene is TRBV7-3, the J gene TRBJ2-3; 12 positions agree with TRBD2. The germline V gene encodes CDR1 SGHTA and CDR2 FQGTGA. The ends lost 0 bases at V and 4 bases at J; junction bases unmatched: 5. The CDR3 runs to 17 residues. CDR3 residues: CASSLTGLAGGSDTQYF. The CDR3 coding sequence is TGTGCCAGCAGCTTAACAGGGCTAGCGGGGGGGTCAGATACGCAGTATTTT.